This T cell receptor beta chain was identified during a study of blood T cells in healthy people across ages. They isolated at least 6.5 million PBMCs from each sample. The second PCR ran roughly 7 to 12 cycles with a sample-barcoded 5' primer and J-beta primers. TCRdb analysed the 5' RACE reads with MiXCR anew, one entry per CDR3 protein. The top ten clones hold roughly 3.7% of a sample with about 1.5 million distinct CDR3 sequences, approximately 43% of them seen once. This sequence was found in a woman aged 18-35 years in good health. Sequenced: blood.

CDR3 coding DNA: TGTGCCGGAGGACGGTCGCCGAACACTGAAGCTTTCTTT. Translation gives CAGGRSPNTEAFF. The V call is TRBV6-1, the J call TRBJ1-1, with D uncertain. The V and J ends lost 11 bases and 1 base respectively, with 14 bases between them. Per germline, CDR1 MNHNS and CDR2 SASEGT. This CDR3 contains 13 residues.